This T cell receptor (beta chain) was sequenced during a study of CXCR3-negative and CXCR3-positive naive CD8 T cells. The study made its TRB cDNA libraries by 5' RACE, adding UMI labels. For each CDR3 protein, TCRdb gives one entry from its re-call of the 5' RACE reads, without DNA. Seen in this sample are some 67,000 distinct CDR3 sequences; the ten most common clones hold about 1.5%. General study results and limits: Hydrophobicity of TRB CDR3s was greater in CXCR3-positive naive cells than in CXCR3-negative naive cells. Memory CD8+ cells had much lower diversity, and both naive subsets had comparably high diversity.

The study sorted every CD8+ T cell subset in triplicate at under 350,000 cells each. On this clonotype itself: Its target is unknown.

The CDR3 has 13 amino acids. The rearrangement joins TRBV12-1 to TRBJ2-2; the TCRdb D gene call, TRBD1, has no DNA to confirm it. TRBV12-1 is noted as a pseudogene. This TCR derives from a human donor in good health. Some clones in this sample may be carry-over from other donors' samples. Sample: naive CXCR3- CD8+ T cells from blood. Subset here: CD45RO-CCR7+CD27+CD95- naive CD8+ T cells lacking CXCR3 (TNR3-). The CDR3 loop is CASRDRDTGELFF.